The TCR beta chain under discussion was sequenced for a study of technical replicates of blood from a few donors. Germline-derived CDR1 and CDR2 are LNHDA and SQIVND (reference sequence). The V gene end was trimmed by 8 bases and the J gene end by 3 bases; junction bases not matched to a gene: 11. The CDR3 spans 16 residues. The table came from immunoSEQ multiplex PCR; TCRdb's copy has only in-frame clones and leaves some out. The data hold over 50,000 clones, with more than 95% observed a single time. The sample was T cells isolated from PBMCs. The TCR originated in a human donor in good health. The chain uses TRBV19 and TRBJ1-1; 11 bases align to TRBD1. CDR3: CASQWTGGGLDTEAFF. The CDR3 nucleotides read TGTGCCAGTCAATGGACAGGGGGCGGTCTCGACACTGAAGCTTTCTTT.